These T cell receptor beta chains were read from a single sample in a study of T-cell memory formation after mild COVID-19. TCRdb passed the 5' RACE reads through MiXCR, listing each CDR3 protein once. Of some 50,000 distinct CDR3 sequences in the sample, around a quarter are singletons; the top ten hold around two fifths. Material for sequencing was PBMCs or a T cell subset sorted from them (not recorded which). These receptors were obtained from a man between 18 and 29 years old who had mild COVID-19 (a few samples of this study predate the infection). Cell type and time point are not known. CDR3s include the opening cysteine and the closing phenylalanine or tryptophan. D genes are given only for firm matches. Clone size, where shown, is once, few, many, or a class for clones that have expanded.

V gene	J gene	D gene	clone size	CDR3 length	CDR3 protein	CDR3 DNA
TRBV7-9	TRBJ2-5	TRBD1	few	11	CASGTVETQYF	TGTGCCAGTGGGACAGTGGAGACCCAGTACTTC
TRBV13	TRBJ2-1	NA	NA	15	CASSLYTSSTNEQFF	TGTGCCAGCAGCTTATACACTAGTTCCACCAATGAGCAGTTCTTC
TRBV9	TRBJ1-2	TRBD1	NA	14	CASSGTEFNYGYTF	TGTGCCAGCAGTGGGACAGAGTTTAACTATGGCTACACCTTC
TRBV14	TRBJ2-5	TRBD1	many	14	CASSQGGQQETQYF	TGTGCCAGCAGCCAAGGGGGACAGCAAGAGACCCAGTACTTC
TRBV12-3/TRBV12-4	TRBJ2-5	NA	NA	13	CASSLGGQETQYF	TGTGCCAGCAGTTTGGGGGGCCAAGAGACCCAGTACTTC
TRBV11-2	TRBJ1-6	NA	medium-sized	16	CASSFGPSSYNSPLHF	TGTGCCAGCAGCTTCGGGCCGAGCTCCTATAATTCACCCCTCCACTTT
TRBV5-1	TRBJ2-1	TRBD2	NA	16	CASSSLWGGSDNEQFF	TGCGCCAGCAGCTCCCTGTGGGGGGGTTCTGACAATGAGCAGTTCTTC
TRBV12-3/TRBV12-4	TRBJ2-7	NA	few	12	CASSLIGNEQYF	TGTGCCAGCAGTTTAATCGGGAACGAGCAGTACTTC
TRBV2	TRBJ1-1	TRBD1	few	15	CASSDRTGLNTEAFF	TGTGCCAGCAGTGACCGGACAGGGCTGAACACTGAAGCTTTCTTT
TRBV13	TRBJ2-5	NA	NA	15	CASSLGVGLEETQYF	TGTGCCAGCAGCTTAGGCGTCGGCTTAGAAGAGACCCAGTACTTC
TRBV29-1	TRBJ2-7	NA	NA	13	CSVEEVSSYEQYF	TGCAGCGTTGAGGAGGTGAGCTCCTACGAGCAGTACTTC
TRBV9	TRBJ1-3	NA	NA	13	CASSWGAGNTIYF	TGTGCCAGCAGTTGGGGCGCTGGAAACACCATATATTTT
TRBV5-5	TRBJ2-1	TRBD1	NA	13	CASRRQGRNEQFF	TGTGCCAGCAGGCGACAGGGTCGTAATGAGCAGTTCTTC
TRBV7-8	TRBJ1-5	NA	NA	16	CASSLDVAYSNQPQHF	TGTGCCAGCAGCTTAGATGTGGCCTATAGCAATCAGCCCCAGCATTTT
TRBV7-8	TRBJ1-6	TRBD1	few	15	CASSLVGRGLDALHF	TGTGCCAGCAGCTTAGTTGGCAGGGGGTTAGACGCCCTCCACTTT
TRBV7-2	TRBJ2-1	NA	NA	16	CASSLAPGFLMAEQFF	TGTGCCAGCAGCTTAGCGCCCGGGTTTCTCATGGCTGAGCAGTTCTTC